These T cell receptor beta chains were read from a single sample in a study of shared clonotypes between healthy human individuals. Using immunoSEQ multiplex PCR, the repertoire was profiled, and TCRdb retains in-frame clones only, with some absent. The sample carries about 2.4 million clones, more than 80% recorded once. The specimen sequenced was naive CD4+ T cells sorted from blood. The receptor set was obtained from a man in his late teens or twenties in good health. Each CDR3 is given with its conserved first and last residue. The D gene is left open where the match is weak. For some rows the clone size is stated as once, few or many, or as a class when expanded; others skip it.

>TRBJ2-5|.|TRBV4-3|TRBD1
CASSQEWDRGRETQYF
TGCGCCAGCAGCCAAGAATGGGACAGGGGCCGGGAGACCCAGTACTTC
>TRBJ1-5|.|TRBV28|TRBD1
CASSLGQGRGQPQHF
TGTGCCAGCAGTTTGGGACAGGGCAGGGGGCAGCCCCAGCATTTT
>TRBJ2-4|.|TRBV7-2|.
CASSFVETLGDIQYF
TGTGCCAGCAGCTTCGTCGAAACTTTGGGGGACATTCAGTACTTC
>TRBJ2-7|.|TRBV9|TRBD1
CASSVGSGGYEQYF
TGTGCCAGCAGCGTAGGGTCAGGGGGTTACGAGCAGTACTTC
>TRBJ1-4|.|TRBV28|TRBD1
CASSPRGGGTNEKLFF
TGTGCCAGCAGTCCGAGGGGAGGGGGCACTAATGAAAAACTGTTTTTT
>TRBJ2-5|.|TRBV7-2|.
CASSPSTGKETQYF
TGTGCCAGCAGTCCTAGTACGGGGAAAGAGACCCAGTACTTC
>TRBJ2-6|.|TRBV6-5|.
CASSSTATGANVLTF
TGTGCCAGCAGTTCGACAGCTACTGGGGCCAACGTCCTGACTTTC
>TRBJ2-1|.|TRBV4-2|TRBD2
CASSQTSGVSYNEQFF
TGTGCCAGCAGCCAGACTAGCGGGGTTTCCTACAATGAGCAGTTCTTC
>TRBJ2-3|.|TRBV10-3|.
CAFSVGGSTDTQYF
TGTGCCTTCTCCGTTGGGGGAAGCACAGATACGCAGTATTTT
>TRBJ1-5|.|TRBV4-2|.
CASSEAGISNQPQHF
TGTGCCAGCAGCGAGGCAGGGATAAGCAATCAGCCCCAGCATTTT
>TRBJ1-2|.|TRBV7-2|.
CASSWDTAGGYTF
TGTGCCAGCAGTTGGGACACCGCGGGCGGCTACACCTTC
>TRBJ1-5|.|TRBV27|.
CASRKSSGAGNQPQHF
TGTGCCAGCAGAAAATCGTCGGGAGCGGGCAATCAGCCCCAGCATTTT
>TRBJ1-3|.|TRBV5-4|.
CASSLDGVHSGNTIYF
TGTGCCAGCAGCTTGGATGGCGTGCACTCTGGAAACACCATATATTTT
>TRBJ1-1|.|TRBV10-3|.
CAIRGGEVTTEAFF
TGTGCGATTCGAGGCGGGGAAGTTACCACTGAAGCTTTCTTT
>TRBJ1-2|.|TRBV10-1|.
CASPSNTAPDPTYGYTF
TGCGCCAGCCCGTCGAACACTGCCCCGGATCCCACCTATGGCTACACCTTC
>TRBJ2-7|.|TRBV10-3|.
CAISDSGSYEQYF
TGTGCCATCAGTGATTCGGGTAGCTACGAGCAGTACTTC
>TRBJ2-7|few|TRBV7-9|TRBD2
CASSLSGGIYEQYF
TGTGCCAGCAGCTTGAGCGGGGGTATCTACGAGCAGTACTTC
>TRBJ2-7|once|TRBV4-3|.
CASSAGPGSKSYEQYF
TGCGCCAGCAGCGCAGGTCCAGGCTCAAAGTCCTACGAGCAGTACTTC
>TRBJ2-7|.|TRBV10-3|TRBD2
CAISESSGRAGYEQYF
TGTGCCATCAGTGAGTCCAGCGGGAGGGCCGGTTACGAGCAGTACTTC
>TRBJ1-2|.|TRBV6-4|.
CASSDPAREVDGYTF
TGTGCCAGCAGTGACCCCGCCAGGGAGGTCGATGGCTACACCTTC
>TRBJ2-3|.|TRBV6-1|TRBD2
CASVAGGSTDTQYF
TGTGCCAGCGTAGCGGGGGGGAGCACAGATACGCAGTATTTT
>TRBJ2-3|.|TRBV18|TRBD2
CASSPWTSGKTTDTQYF
TGTGCCAGCTCACCCTGGACTAGCGGGAAAACCACAGATACGCAGTATTTT
>TRBJ1-4|.|TRBV4-2|.
CASSQESTRSSEKLFF
TGTGCCAGCAGCCAAGAATCGACAAGGAGTAGTGAAAAACTGTTTTTT
>TRBJ1-4|once|TRBV6-1|.
CASSSQVREKLFF
TGTGCCAGCAGTTCACAGGTACGGGAAAAACTGTTTTTT
>TRBJ1-1|.|TRBV10-3|.
CAISAGQNTEAFF
TGTGCCATCAGCGCCGGACAGAACACTGAAGCTTTCTTT
>TRBJ1-5|once|TRBV18|TRBD1
CASSQGTGNLQPQHF
TGTGCCAGCTCACAAGGGACAGGGAATTTGCAGCCCCAGCATTTT
>TRBJ2-7|.|TRBV6-1|.
CASRDLRGSSYEQYF
TGTGCCAGCAGGGACCTAAGGGGGTCCTCCTACGAGCAGTACTTC
>TRBJ1-2|.|TRBV6-1|.
CASSEGSQNYGYTF
TGTGCCAGCAGTGAAGGTAGCCAAAACTATGGCTACACCTTC
>TRBJ2-2|.|TRBV6-5|.
CASSRTTNTGELFF
TGTGCCAGCAGCCGGACTACAAACACCGGGGAGCTGTTTTTT
>TRBJ1-1|.|TRBV19|.
CASSTGVTEAFF
TGTGCCAGTAGTACAGGGGTCACTGAAGCTTTCTTT
>TRBJ1-6|.|TRBV19|.
CASRSRDSYNSPLHF
TGTGCCAGTAGAAGTAGGGACTCCTATAATTCACCCCTCCACTTT
>TRBJ2-7|.|TRBV5-5|TRBD2
CASSSATSGWSSYEQYF
TGTGCCAGCAGCTCGGCAACTAGCGGGTGGAGCTCCTACGAGCAGTACTTC
>TRBJ2-6|.|TRBV6-1|.
CASSFSGANVLTF
TGTGCCAGCAGCTTCTCTGGGGCCAACGTCCTGACTTTC
>TRBJ2-7|.|TRBV7-9|TRBD2
CASSLAREGAYEQYF
TGTGCCAGCAGCTTAGCGAGGGAGGGTGCCTACGAGCAGTACTTC
>TRBJ1-1|once|TRBV27|.
CASSLSVQGRTEAFF
TGTGCCAGCAGTTTATCCGTCCAGGGGAGAACTGAAGCTTTCTTT
>TRBJ2-6|.|TRBV19|.
CASSMSGANVLTF
TGTGCCAGTAGTATGTCTGGGGCCAACGTCCTGACTTTC
>TRBJ2-3|.|TRBV6-5|TRBD2
CASRSGLAGTDTQYF
TGTGCCAGCAGATCAGGACTAGCGGGGACAGATACGCAGTATTTT
>TRBJ1-1|once|TRBV5-1|.
CASSPGWDWNTEAFF
TGCGCCAGCAGCCCCGGGTGGGATTGGAACACTGAAGCTTTCTTT